This T cell receptor beta chain is from a study of identifying expanded T cells in peripheral blood. Study conclusions and caveats: Variance in clone template counts between approximately 2-week samples significantly increased with total template count across all healthy donors.

Germline assignment: CDR1 SGHRS and CDR2 YFSETQ. This CDR3 comprises 15 residues. Trimming took 4 bases from V and 1 from J, leaving 14 bases between them. This table comes from immunoSEQ multiplex PCR, and its TCRdb copy is limited to in-frame clones, with some not included. Of more than 75,000 clones listed, about 90% are singletons. Turning to this clone: Its antigen is not identified.

During the collection period, no donor immune events like infections were recorded. This sequence was found in a person aged 18 to 75 in good health. The sequenced sample was blood. The chain couples TRBV5-1 to TRBJ1-1; no reliable D call. CDR3 residues: CASSPPGNQNTEAFF. For the CDR3, the DNA is TGCGCCAGCAGCCCGCCGGGAAACCAGAACACTGAAGCTTTCTTT.